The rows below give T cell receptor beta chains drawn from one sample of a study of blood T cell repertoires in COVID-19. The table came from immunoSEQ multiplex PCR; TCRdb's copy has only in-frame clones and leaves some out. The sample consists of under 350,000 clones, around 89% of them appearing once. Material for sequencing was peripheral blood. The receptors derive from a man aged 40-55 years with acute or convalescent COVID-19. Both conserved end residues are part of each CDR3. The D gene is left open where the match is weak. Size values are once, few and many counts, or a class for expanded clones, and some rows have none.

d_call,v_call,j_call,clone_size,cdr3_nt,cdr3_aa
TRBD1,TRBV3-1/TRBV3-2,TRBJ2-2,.,TGTGCCAGCAGCCAAGGTCCGGGGACAGGGGGCACCGGGGAGCTGTTTTTT,CASSQGPGTGGTGELFF
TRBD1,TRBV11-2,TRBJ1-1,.,TGTGCCAGCAGCCCCCCCCGGGACAGGGTTAACACTGAAGCTTTCTTT,CASSPPRDRVNTEAFF
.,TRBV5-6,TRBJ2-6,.,TGTGCCAGCAGCTCCCACAGTCCTGGGGCCAACGTCCTGACTTTC,CASSSHSPGANVLTF
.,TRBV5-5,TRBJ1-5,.,TGTGCCAGCAGCCCAACCGGGGGGCTCGGTAGCAATCAGCCCCAGCATTTT,CASSPTGGLGSNQPQHF
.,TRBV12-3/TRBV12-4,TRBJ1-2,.,TGTGCCAGCAGTAACAATAACTATGGCTACACCTTC,CASSNNNYGYTF
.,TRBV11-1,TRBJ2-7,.,TGTGCCAGCCGGACCCGGGGAGTTACCTCCTACGAGCAGTACTTC,CASRTRGVTSYEQYF
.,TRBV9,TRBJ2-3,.,TGTGCCAGCAGCGGAGGGTCAGATACGCAGTATTTT,CASSGGSDTQYF
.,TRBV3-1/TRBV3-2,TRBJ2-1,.,TGTGCCAGCAGCCCCGCCCGGGTATTGCGGAATGAGCAGTTCTTC,CASSPARVLRNEQFF
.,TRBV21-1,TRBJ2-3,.,TGTGCCAGCAGCAACTACGTGGAGAGCACAGATACGCAGTATTTT,CASSNYVESTDTQYF
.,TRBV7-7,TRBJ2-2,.,TGTGCCAGCAGAGCAGGGGTTAACACCGGGGAGCTGTTTTTT,CASRAGVNTGELFF
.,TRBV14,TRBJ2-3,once,TGTGCCAGCAGCCCCTCTTACGGTACGCAGTATTTT,CASSPSYGTQYF
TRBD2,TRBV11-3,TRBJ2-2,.,TGTGCCAGCAGCCAAACGCGGGGGGGCCCCGGGGAGCTGTTTTTT,CASSQTRGGPGELFF
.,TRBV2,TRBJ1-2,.,TGTGCCAGCAGTGAAAGACTCCCGCTCGGCAGTCACTATGGCTACACCTTC,CASSERLPLGSHYGYTF
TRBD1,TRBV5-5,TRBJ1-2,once,TGTGCCAGCACGAATCAGGGGGGCGCTTCACGGAATGGCTACACCTTC,CASTNQGGASRNGYTF
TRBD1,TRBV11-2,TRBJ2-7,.,TGTGCCAGCAGCTTCGGACAGGCCGAATCCTACGAGCAGTACTTC,CASSFGQAESYEQYF
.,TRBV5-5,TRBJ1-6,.,TGTGCCAGCAGCTTGGTGCGGACTTATAATTCACCCCTCCACTTT,CASSLVRTYNSPLHF
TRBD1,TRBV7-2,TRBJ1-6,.,TGTGCCAGCAGCTCGGACAGGGGATCCCTCCACTTT,CASSSDRGSLHF
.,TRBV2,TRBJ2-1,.,TGTGCCAGCAGTGAACTATACAATGAGCAGTTCTTC,CASSELYNEQFF
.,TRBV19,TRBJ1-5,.,TGTGCCAGTAACCCAGGGATCCTCAGGGGAAATCAGCCCCAGCATTTT,CASNPGILRGNQPQHF
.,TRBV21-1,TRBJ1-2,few,TGTGCCAGCAGAACGAGGGCGGGGTTCTATGGCTACACCTTC,CASRTRAGFYGYTF
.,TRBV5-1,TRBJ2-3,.,TGCGCCAGCAGCTTGGATCAACTGAGCACAGATACGCAGTATTTT,CASSLDQLSTDTQYF
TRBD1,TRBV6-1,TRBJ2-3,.,TGTGCCAGCAGTGACGGGACAGGGGGCACAGATACGCAGTATTTT,CASSDGTGGTDTQYF
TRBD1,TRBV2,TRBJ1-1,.,TGTGCTACAACAGGGGTGGGGGCAGGGAACACTGAAGCTTTCTTT,CATTGVGAGNTEAFF
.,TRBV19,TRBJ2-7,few,TGTGCCAGTAGGGAACAGGCCCGGGCCTACGAGCAGTACTTC,CASREQARAYEQYF
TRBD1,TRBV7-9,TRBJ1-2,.,TGTGCCAGCAGCTCGATGACAGGGGGCAGTGGCTACACCTTC,CASSSMTGGSGYTF
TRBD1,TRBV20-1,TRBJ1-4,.,TGCAGTGCTAGTGATTCAGGGGGAAATGAAAAACTGTTTTTT,CSASDSGGNEKLFF
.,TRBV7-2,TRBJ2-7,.,TGTGCCAGCAGCTTAGCGCGGACTGACGAGCAGTACTTC,CASSLARTDEQYF
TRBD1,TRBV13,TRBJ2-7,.,TGTGCCAGCAGCTCGCATCTTGACAGGGTCAACGAGCAGTACTTC,CASSSHLDRVNEQYF
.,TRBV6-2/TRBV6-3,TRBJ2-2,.,TGTGCCAGCAGTTACGGCGGGCCGAACACCGGGGAGCTGTTTTTT,CASSYGGPNTGELFF
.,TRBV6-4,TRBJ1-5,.,TGTGCCAGCAGTGTGGGAGGGTCTTATAGCAATCAGCCCCAGCATTTT,CASSVGGSYSNQPQHF
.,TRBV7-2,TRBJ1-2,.,TGTGCCAGCAGCTTAAGTGGAGCCTACTATGGCTACACCTTC,CASSLSGAYYGYTF
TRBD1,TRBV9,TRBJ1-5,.,TGTGCCAGCAGCCCACCCCTCAGGGGGAAGTATCAGCCCCAGCATTTT,CASSPPLRGKYQPQHF
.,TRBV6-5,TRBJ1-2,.,TGTGCCAGCACTCCCACCGGTTTAATCTATGGCTACACCTTC,CASTPTGLIYGYTF
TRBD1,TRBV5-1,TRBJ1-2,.,TGCGCCAGCAGCTTGGGACAGGGGGCTGGCTACACCTTC,CASSLGQGAGYTF
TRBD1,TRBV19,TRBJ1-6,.,TGTGCCAGTAGTCGGGGACAGGGAGGATCACCCCTCCACTTT,CASSRGQGGSPLHF
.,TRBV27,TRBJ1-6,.,TGTGCCAGCAGTTTTCAGGGAGGTAGGACACCCCTCCACTTT,CASSFQGGRTPLHF
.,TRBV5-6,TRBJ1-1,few,TGTGCCAGCAGCCGCCTTTCGATTGCGGACACTGAAGCTTTCTTT,CASSRLSIADTEAFF
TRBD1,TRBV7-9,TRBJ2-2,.,TGTGCCAGCAGCATAGGACAGGGGTTAGCCACCGGGGAGCTGTTTTTT,CASSIGQGLATGELFF
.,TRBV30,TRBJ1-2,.,TGTGCCTGGAGCGGGGGGGGTGGCTACACCTTC,CAWSGGGGYTF
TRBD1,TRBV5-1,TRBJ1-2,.,TGCGCCAGCAGCTCCGGACAGGGGTGGCTCTATGGCTACACCTTC,CASSSGQGWLYGYTF
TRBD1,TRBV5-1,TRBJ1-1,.,TGCGCCAGCAGCCTCGAGACAGGGTCTGAAGCTTTCTTT,CASSLETGSEAFF
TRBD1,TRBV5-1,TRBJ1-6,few,TGCGCCAGCAGCTTGACCCCTGGACAGGGTAATTCACCCCTCCACTTT,CASSLTPGQGNSPLHF
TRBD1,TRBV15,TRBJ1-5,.,TGTGCCACCAGCAGAGTCTTCCCTGGGACAGGACGGACAGGGGTTAATCAGCCCCAGCATTTT,CATSRVFPGTGRTGVNQPQHF